This TCR beta chain came from a study of T cells after yellow fever vaccination (dated by TCRdb to the late 2010s). About the full investigation: Libraries from fractions with low cell numbers were prepared with the SMART-Seq v4 Ultra Low Input RNA kit. To follow T-cell clones before and after both primary and booster YFV17D yellow fever vaccination, bulk TCR alpha and beta repertoires underwent longitudinal sequencing. Two healthy male donors, one aged 18 to 29 and one aged 30 to 40 years, made up the cohort. Blood samples were taken at several timepoints before and after primary and secondary immunization, and bulk PBMC replicates and cell subsets were isolated. Overall study results and their limits: The secondary T-cell response was found to be weaker but faster than the primary response, with a peak reached on day 5 rather than on day 15. A small share of clonotypes occurred in both CD4 and CD8 compartments, likely arising from convergent recombination. After the booster, most of the clones that had expanded following primary vaccination were detected again (96% of CD4 and roughly 90% of CD8), which suggests that memory was broadly maintained. Computational filtering was needed because FACS-sorted repertoires could contain abundant contaminating clonotypes from the bulk population. The study included only a couple of donors, which limits how far the findings can be generalized.

Comments on this clonotype: The antigen it recognizes is unknown. Per-nucleotide qualities are absent, and no much larger clonotype sits a single base away.

TCR cDNA was synthesized by 5'RACE template switching, through which a universal primer site and unique molecular identifiers were introduced. Priming of cDNA synthesis was performed from both the TCR alpha and TCR beta constant segments. Libraries were amplified in two PCR steps, with sample barcodes and sequencing adapters added in the second step. Sequencing of libraries was performed on Illumina HiSeq 2500 (2x100 bp) or NovaSeq (2x150 bp). Per the original workflow: Reads were demultiplexed and collapsed into UMI consensus sequences with MIGEC, and V(D)J alignment was performed with MiXCR. Clonotypes responding to the vaccine were identified with edgeR on replicate PBMC samples, with the criteria of FDR below 0.01 and a log2 fold change above 5 up to day 15. Bulk clonotypes were assigned CD4 or CD8 identity according to which sequenced CD4 or CD8 repertoire held them at higher abundance. TCRdb handled the public reads itself, with Q25 trimming in fastp and clone calling in MiXCR, and kept productive beta chains. Each entry is one CDR3 protein sequence, shown with its most common DNA and genes. In this record, the V and J calls reflect TCRdb's handling and not the investigators' own analysis. A total of roughly 300,000 distinct CDR3 sequences appear in this sample, roughly 8.3% of them only once. The ten most abundant clones make up roughly a sixth of the sample.

The treatment or condition label on this specimen signifies: live attenuated yellow fever vaccine strain. At each blood-draw timepoint, two biological replicates of bulk PBMCs were obtained. A standard Ficoll-Paque protocol was used to isolate PBMCs from peripheral blood. RNA was extracted with TriZol from bulk PBMCs, CD4 and CD8 fractions, and dextramer-positive and dextramer-negative fractions. Taken from the germline V gene, the CDR1 and CDR2 loops are MNHEY and SVGAGI. The germline ends are 13 bases apart after V is trimmed by 1 base and J by 1 base. Including the terminal cysteine and phenylalanine, the CDR3 comprises 17 residues. Only the CDR3 DNA stays, 51 bases, in frame from base 1.

The TCR originated in a man aged 18 to 30 who received the YFV17D yellow fever vaccine. The chain links TRBV6-5 with TRBJ2-2; 5 matching bases give a weak D call of TRBD1. The starting material was PBMCs, obtained around 45 days after the first yellow fever vaccination. In nucleotide form, the sequence is TGTGCCAGCAGTTACTATTTCGCTAGGGGGAACACCGGGGAGCTGTTTTTT. Translated, this is CASSYYFARGNTGELFF.